This T cell receptor (beta chain) was captured by sequencing in a study of beta chain features in type 1 diabetes. Across the whole study: There was similarity between patients and healthy donors in age, gender and cell yields.

The table lists this clone with a few counts. Its antigen is as yet unknown. Every participating donor gave one draw, a heparinised blood sample averaging around 120 mL. Study-level results: HLA effects on TCRB rearrangement stayed unresolved here.

The investigators reverse transcribed all of the isolated RNA, so they sequenced expressed TCRB transcripts. Profiling relied on immunoSEQ multiplex PCR, and the TCRdb table lists in-frame clones only, not all of them. The top ten hold around 0.039% of the sample, which has under 450,000 clones, more than 11% seen once. V was clipped by 3 bases and J by 2 bases, with 11 bases between them. CDR3 size: 15 residues. Germline CDR1 is SNHLY and CDR2 is FYNNEI. The genes are TRBV2 and TRBJ2-4; D not resolved. This receptor was taken from a man in his thirties or forties in good health. Material for sequencing was naive CD4+ T cells from blood. This chain's CDR3 is CASSERWQTKNIQYF. The CDR3 coding sequence is TGTGCCAGCAGTGAGAGGTGGCAGACCAAAAACATTCAGTACTTC.